The entry that follows covers one TCR beta chain sequence. The antigen remains undetermined. V was trimmed by 5 bases and J by 7 bases, leaving 11 bases between them. Per germline, CDR1 SQVTM and CDR2 ANQGSEA. There are 11 residues in the CDR3. The sample belongs to a study of a mutant IDH1 vaccine in newly diagnosed glioma. About the study: Vaccine administration was initiated 4-6 weeks following radiotherapy alone, or with temozolomide cycles.

Clones were sequenced by immunoSEQ multiplex PCR, and TCRdb holds only the in-frame ones, with some missing. The sample lists tens of thousands of clones, about 80% occurring once. Specified time point: week 23, last vaccination. Every vaccination contained 300 ug of the mutant IDH1 20-mer peptide and was paired with topical imiquimod. The TCR originated in a middle-aged man with glioma. The rearrangement uses TRBV29-1 and TRBJ1-1; D remains unclear. Sequencing used PBMCs, obtained from a glioma patient whose treatment included an IDH1 peptide vaccine. CDR3 sequence (DNA): TGCAGCGTTTGGGGAGGCAGTGAAGCTTTCTTT. Protein: CSVWGGSEAFF.